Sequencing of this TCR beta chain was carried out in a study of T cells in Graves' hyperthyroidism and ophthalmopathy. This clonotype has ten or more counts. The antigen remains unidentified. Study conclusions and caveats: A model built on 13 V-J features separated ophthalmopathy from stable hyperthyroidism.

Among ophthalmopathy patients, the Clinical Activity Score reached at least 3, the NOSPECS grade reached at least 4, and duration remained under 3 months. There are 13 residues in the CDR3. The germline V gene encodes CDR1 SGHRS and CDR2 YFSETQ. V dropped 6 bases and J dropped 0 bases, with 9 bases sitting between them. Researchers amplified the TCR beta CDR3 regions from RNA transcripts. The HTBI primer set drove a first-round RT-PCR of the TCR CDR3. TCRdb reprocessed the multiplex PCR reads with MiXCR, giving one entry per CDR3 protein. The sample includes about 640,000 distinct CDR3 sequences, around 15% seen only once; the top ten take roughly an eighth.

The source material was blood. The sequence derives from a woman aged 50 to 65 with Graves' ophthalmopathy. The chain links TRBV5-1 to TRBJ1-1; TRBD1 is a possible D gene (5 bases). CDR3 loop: CASNRGVNTEAFF. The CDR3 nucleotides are TGCGCCAGCAATCGGGGGGTGAACACTGAAGCTTTCTTT.